The sequence of this T cell receptor beta chain was determined in a study of technical replicates of blood from a few donors. Repertoires were generated with immunoSEQ multiplex PCR, while TCRdb's copy carries only in-frame clones and drops some. The sample carries 75,000 to 95,000 clones, approximately 94% recorded once. CDR1 and CDR2 from the germline V gene are DFQATT and SNEGSKA (reference sequence). Trimming took 4 bases from V and 3 from J, leaving 7 bases between them. The CDR3 has 11 residues. The sample comprised T cells isolated from PBMCs. The gene calls are TRBV20-1 and TRBJ2-7; D is uncertain. The clonotype was recovered from a human donor in good health. CDR3 sequence: CSATLNYEQYF. The CDR3 DNA reads as TGCAGTGCTACCCTTAACTACGAGCAGTACTTC.